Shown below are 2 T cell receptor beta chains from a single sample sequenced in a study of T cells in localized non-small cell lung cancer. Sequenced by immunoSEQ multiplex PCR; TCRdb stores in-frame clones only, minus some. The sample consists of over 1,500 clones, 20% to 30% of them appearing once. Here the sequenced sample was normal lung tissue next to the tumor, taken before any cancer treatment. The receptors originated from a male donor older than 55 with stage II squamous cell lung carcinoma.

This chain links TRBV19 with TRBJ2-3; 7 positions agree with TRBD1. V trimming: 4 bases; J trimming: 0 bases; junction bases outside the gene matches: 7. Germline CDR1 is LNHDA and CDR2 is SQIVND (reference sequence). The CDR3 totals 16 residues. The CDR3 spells CASSKIQGSSTDTQYF. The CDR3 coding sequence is TGTGCCAGTAGTAAAATACAGGGGTCCAGCACAGATACGCAGTATTTT.

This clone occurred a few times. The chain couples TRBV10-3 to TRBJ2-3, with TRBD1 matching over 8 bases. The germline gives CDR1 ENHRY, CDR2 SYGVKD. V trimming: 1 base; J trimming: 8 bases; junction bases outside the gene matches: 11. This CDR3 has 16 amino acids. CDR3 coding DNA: TGTGCCATCAGTGAGTTCGGCAGGGGGCCCTCAGGTACGCAGTATTTT. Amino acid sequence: CAISEFGRGPSGTQYF.